This TCR beta chain was found in a study of HIV-infected patients and healthy controls. TCRdb recomputed calls from the 5' RACE reads with MiXCR, one row per CDR3 protein. The sample lists 60,000 to 75,000 distinct CDR3 sequences, roughly a sixth occurring once. This clonotype showed up many times. V lost 1 base to trimming and J lost 2 bases, with 5 bases between them. CDR1 SGHAT and CDR2 FQNNGV come from the germline V gene. This CDR3 comprises 14 residues. Sequenced sample: CD4+ T cells from blood. The source is a human donor in good health. The V gene is TRBV11-2, the J gene TRBJ2-2, with D unresolved. The CDR3 region is CASSLAPNTGELFF. DNA for the CDR3: TGTGCCAGCAGCTTAGCACCAAACACCGGGGAGCTGTTTTTT.